The T cell receptor (beta chain) described here comes from a study of CD8+ T cells in alopecia areata. Study as a whole: Tofacitinib administration to treated patients was oral, at 5 to 10 mg twice daily. Treated patients' severity was scored by percentage of affected scalp area.

Regarding treatment: oral pan-JAK inhibitor, 5-10 mg twice daily. Isolation of CD4+ and CD8+ T cells from PBMCs was achieved by sorting. After isolation, RNA underwent reverse transcription to generate cDNA as the sequencing template. Profiled with immunoSEQ multiplex PCR; TCRdb holds only in-frame clones, not every one. The sample has roughly 100,000 clones, under 90% seen once. Trimming left V 5 bases short and J 4 bases short, with 14 bases between. Germline lookup yields CDR1 SGHAT and CDR2 FQDESV (reference sequence). The CDR3 runs 14 residues. The TCR was taken from a human donor with alopecia areata. This material consisted of CD8+ T cells sorted from blood, taken around week 31, from a patient treated with tofacitinib. V is TRBV11-1 and J is TRBJ2-5; D not resolved. CDR3 bases: TGTGCCAGCAGCCCCCCTTCGGTCGGAGAGACCCAGTACTTC. It is translated as CASSPPSVGETQYF.